Below are 31 T cell receptor beta chains sequenced from a single sample in a study of early T cells in non-severe SARS-CoV-2 infection. TCRdb itself ran the 5' RACE reads through MiXCR, one entry per CDR3 protein. Among some 57,000 distinct CDR3 sequences listed, roughly 10% were seen once. Sequencing was done on a sample of whole blood. The receptors stem from an adult who was a healthcare worker with PCR-confirmed SARS-CoV-2 infection or an uninfected control (not recorded which).

This clonotype has ten or more counts. This rearrangement joins TRBV29-1 to TRBJ1-2, with D hard to call. This CDR3 is built from 9 residues. Germline CDR1 reads SQVTM; CDR2 reads ANQGSEA. V gave up 8 bases and J gave up 8 bases, with 9 bases separating them. CDR3 in amino acids: CSFQPGYTF. In DNA form, the CDR3 reads TGCAGCTTTCAACCGGGCTACACCTTC.

The V and J genes are TRBV2 and TRBJ2-7; D gene uncertain. This CDR3 is 13 amino acids long. Germline lookup yields CDR1 SNHLY and CDR2 FYNNEI. Trimming pared 7 bases from V and 0 bases from J, leaving 10 bases between. The CDR3 nucleotides are TGTGCCAGCATCGGCAGGAGCTCCTACGAGCAGTACTTC. Translation gives CASIGRSSYEQYF.

This clonotype was counted between two and nine times. The chain employs TRBV5-1 and TRBJ1-4; D is unclear. CDR1 is SGHRS and CDR2 is YFSETQ in the germline V gene. Trimming took 6 bases from V and 3 from J, leaving 15 bases between them. This CDR3 has 15 amino acids. The CDR3 sequence is CASTKQPGPNEKLFF. CDR3 DNA sequence: TGCGCCAGCACCAAACAACCAGGTCCTAATGAAAAACTGTTTTTT.

The chain is built from TRBV20-1 and TRBJ1-1; no clear D gene. Trimming took off 6 bases at V and 6 bases at J, with 17 bases between the two ends. Germline V gene sequence: CDR1 DFQATT, CDR2 SNEGSKA (reference sequence). The length of the CDR3 is 13 residues. Here the CDR3 DNA reads TGCAGTGCAAGGTGGGGTGGACGGCCTGAAGCTTTCTTT. The encoded protein is CSARWGGRPEAFF.

This clonotype was recorded a few times. The chain couples TRBV7-9 to TRBJ1-1; no clear D gene. The V gene lost 5 bases and the J gene lost 2 bases, with 15 bases spanning the gap. The CDR3 extends over 15 amino acids. The germline CDR1 and CDR2 sequences are SEHNR and FQNEAQ (reference sequence). The CDR3 region has the DNA TGTGCCAGCAGCCAACCCGCCGGTATAAACACTGAAGCTTTCTTT. Protein product: CASSQPAGINTEAFF.

V usage is TRBV29-1 and J usage is TRBJ1-2; possibly TRBD1 for D (6 bases). This CDR3 comprises 12 residues. Trimming removed 4 bases from V and 7 bases from J, with 13 bases in between. Germline V lookup: CDR1 SQVTM, CDR2 ANQGSEA. CDR3 in amino acids: CSVVEGGFGYTF. The CDR3 DNA sequence: TGCAGCGTTGTAGAGGGGGGCTTTGGCTACACCTTC.

Of note for this clonotype: A read error may explain this, as a much larger clone is one base away. As DNA, the CDR3 is TGTGCTAGCAGCTTAAGTCCGACCTACCGAGAGACCCAGTACTTC. Its protein product is CASSLSPTYRETQYF. The chain has TRBV7-7 and TRBJ2-5; D gene ambiguous. Germline CDR1 and CDR2: SSHAT and FNYEAQ (reference sequence). The CDR3 is 15 amino acids.

This clonotype has more than one count but fewer than ten. J is TRBJ1-3 and V is TRBV2; D is undetermined. Trimming took off 7 bases at V and 0 bases at J, with 7 bases between the two ends. Germline V gene lookup returns CDR1 SNHLY and CDR2 FYNNEI. The CDR3 loop spans 13 amino acids. This chain's CDR3 is CASMWASGNTIYF. CDR3 DNA: TGTGCCAGCATGTGGGCCTCTGGAAACACCATATATTTT.

The rearrangement links TRBV7-9 to TRBJ2-3; either TRBD1 or TRBD2 may supply D (7 bases each). The CDR3 is 17 residues long. V was shortened by 5 bases and J by 4 bases, with 22 bases between the two germline ends. Germline CDR1 reads SEHNR; CDR2 reads FQNEAQ (reference sequence). CDR3 amino acids: CASSMRNPGGVPDTQYF. The CDR3 DNA follows: TGTGCCAGCAGCATGCGTAATCCAGGGGGGGTCCCAGATACGCAGTATTTT.

This clonotype appeared a few times. This chain uses TRBV7-2 with TRBJ2-1, with no clear D. Trimming cost V 2 bases and J 2 bases, with 4 bases left between them. The CDR3 is 13 amino acids. Germline V CDR1 and CDR2: SGHTA, FQGNSA. DNA of the CDR3: TGTGCCAGCAGCTTATCCACCTACAATGAGCAGTTCTTC. It translates to CASSLSTYNEQFF.

This clonotype appeared a few times. This chain connects TRBV18 to TRBJ1-1; the match to TRBD1 covers 7 bases. The V gene end was trimmed by 6 bases and the J gene end by 3 bases; junction bases not matched to a gene: 4. Per germline, CDR1 KGHSH and CDR2 LQKENI. The CDR3 runs 13 residues. CDR3 amino acids: CASSLDRDTEAFF. Written as DNA, the CDR3 is TGTGCCAGCTCGCTAGACAGGGACACTGAAGCTTTCTTT.

This clonotype has more than one count but fewer than ten. The chain links TRBV10-3 to TRBJ2-3, with D uncertain. Germline V lookup: CDR1 ENHRY, CDR2 SYGVKD. V lost 3 bases, J lost 4 bases, and 17 bases lay in between. The CDR3 sequence is 16 residues long. CDR3 sequence (DNA): TGTGCCATCAGTGAACGAGGACCCGAGGCCCCAGATACGCAGTATTTT. It yields the protein CAISERGPEAPDTQYF.

This clonotype was seen a handful of times. V gene TRBV12-3 or TRBV12-4 combines with J gene TRBJ2-5; tentative D call: TRBD2 (5 bases). The CDR3 has 15 residues. The V end lost 0 bases, the J end lost 6 bases, and 14 bases lay between the germline ends. The CDR3, as DNA: TGTGCCAGCAGTTTAGCCTCCGGGGTCTCGAAGACCCAGTACTTC. Translation gives CASSLASGVSKTQYF.

The genes are TRBV6-5 and TRBJ2-2; 10 positions agree with TRBD2. The CDR3 sequence is 19 residues long. Germline CDR1 and CDR2: MNHEY and SVGAGI. Trimming took 6 bases from V and 1 from J; bases not matched to a gene: 14. The CDR3 DNA reads TGTGCCAGCAGGAAAATAGCGGGGGGACGGATATTGAACACCGGGGAGCTGTTTTTT. Its protein product is CASRKIAGGRILNTGELFF.

There are a few counts of this clonotype. The CDR3 coding sequence is TGTGCCAGCAGCTTATCGGCGACCTACGAGCAGTACTTC. This translates into CASSLSATYEQYF. V and J are TRBV7-8 and TRBJ2-7; no reliable D call. The CDR3 is 13 residues long. Deletions cut 2 bases from V and 2 bases from J, with 7 bases between. Germline V gene lookup returns CDR1 SGHVS and CDR2 FQNEAQ.

There are a few counts of this clonotype. The V call is TRBV5-1, the J call TRBJ2-3, with 10 positions matching TRBD2. The junction had 5 bases not matched to a gene; V was cut back by 4 bases and J by 6 bases. The length of the CDR3 is 14 residues. Germline loops: CDR1 SGHRS, CDR2 YFSETQ. The CDR3: CASSRMTSGDTQYF. CDR3 DNA sequence: TGCGCCAGCAGCCGGATGACTAGCGGGGATACGCAGTATTTT.

This chain uses TRBV2 with TRBJ2-5; 11 bases are a match to TRBD2. The CDR3 spans 16 residues. J lost 4 bases, V lost 4 bases, and 8 bases had no gene match. The germline V gene encodes CDR1 SNHLY and CDR2 FYNNEI. The CDR3 protein is CASSGMGLAALETQYF. In nucleotides, the CDR3 is TGTGCCAGCAGTGGGATGGGACTAGCGGCCTTAGAGACCCAGTACTTC.

This clonotype was observed many times. The chain employs TRBV15 and TRBJ2-7; D is ambiguous. Trimming removed 3 bases from V and 4 bases from J, with 10 bases in between. Germline V gene sequence: CDR1 LNHNV, CDR2 YYDKDF (reference sequence). This CDR3 is 13 amino acids long. Here the CDR3 DNA reads TGTGCCACCAGCAGGTACCTGGGATACGAGCAGTACTTC. It encodes CATSRYLGYEQYF.

This clonotype turned up a few times. This chain joins TRBV30 and TRBJ1-1, with 10 bases matching TRBD1. CDR3 length equals 15 residues. The germline CDR1 and CDR2 sequences are GTSNPN and SVGIG (reference sequence). V was pared by 3 bases and J by 0 bases, with 4 bases of the junction left unmatched. The CDR3 DNA reads as TGTGCCTGGAGGGGACAGGGGATAATGAACACTGAAGCTTTCTTT. Translation gives CAWRGQGIMNTEAFF.

This clonotype has a handful of counts. The rearrangement uses TRBV5-4 and TRBJ2-1; D is ambiguous. The germline V gene has CDR1 SGHNT and CDR2 YYREEE (reference sequence). This CDR3 has 12 amino acids. V shed 0 bases and J shed 6 bases, with 4 bases lying between them. CDR3 loop: CASSLDSNEQFF. The CDR3 bases are TGTGCCAGCAGCTTGGACAGCAATGAGCAGTTCTTC.

This clonotype turned up a few times. V gene TRBV9 combines with J gene TRBJ1-1; D remains unclear. Germline lookup yields CDR1 SGDLS and CDR2 YYNGEE. V was trimmed by 0 bases and J by 4 bases, leaving 13 bases between them. The CDR3 runs 15 residues. Here the CDR3 DNA reads TGTGCCAGCAGCGTAGTCTTTCCGGACGGCACTGAAGCTTTCTTT. This codes for CASSVVFPDGTEAFF.

This clonotype was counted many times. The CDR3 DNA follows: TGTGCCAGCAGCACCATACTCTCGGGGGCAGATACGCAGTATTTT. It specifies CASSTILSGADTQYF. The chain joins TRBV12-3 or TRBV12-4 to TRBJ2-3, with D possibly being TRBD2 (6 bases). CDR3 length: 15 residues. V lost 6 bases to trimming and J lost 4 bases, with 17 bases between them.

This clonotype appeared many times. The V gene is TRBV7-2, the J gene TRBJ2-7, with D hard to call. The CDR3 runs 15 residues. CDR1 and CDR2 (germline): SGHTA, FQGNSA. The V gene lost 0 bases and the J gene lost 5 bases, with 14 bases spanning the gap. CDR3 region: CASSLAPPGVNEQYF. CDR3 DNA: TGTGCCAGCAGCTTAGCGCCGCCGGGTGTGAACGAGCAGTACTTC.

This clonotype was observed a few times. The chain has TRBV20-1 and TRBJ1-3; D is unclear. The CDR3 contains 18 residues. Deletions cut 5 bases from V and 2 bases from J, with 25 bases between. The germline V gene encodes CDR1 DFQATT and CDR2 SNEGSKA (reference sequence). The CDR3 loop is CSAWEATPTSHTGNTIYF. The CDR3 DNA sequence: TGCAGTGCTTGGGAGGCGACCCCCACTAGTCACACTGGAAACACCATATATTTT.

Here the CDR3 reads CSVLRGSGASGETQYF. CDR3 nucleotide sequence: TGCAGCGTCCTCCGGGGTAGCGGGGCCAGCGGGGAGACCCAGTACTTC. The chain uses TRBV29-1 and TRBJ2-5; TRBD2 aligns across 8 bases. Per germline, CDR1 SQVTM and CDR2 ANQGSEA. J gave up 5 bases and V 6 bases, and 17 bases lay outside the gene matches. The CDR3 contains 16 residues.

In its sample, this clonotype was seen many times. The V gene is TRBV7-2, the J gene TRBJ2-3, with D uncertain. CDR1 SGHTA and CDR2 FQGNSA come from the germline V gene. The V gene lost 1 base and the J gene lost 6 bases, with 11 bases spanning the gap. The CDR3 covers 14 residues. The CDR3 spells CASSLELLRDTQYF. The DNA of the CDR3 is TGTGCCAGCAGCTTAGAGTTGCTCCGGGATACGCAGTATTTT.

This clonotype has a count of ten or more. The V call is TRBV9, the J call TRBJ2-3; TRBD2 agrees at 11 bases. CDR3 size: 14 residues. CDR1 and CDR2 from the germline V gene are SGDLS and YYNGEE. V lost 5 bases and J lost 7; bases outside the gene matches: 6. CDR3 region: CASSAGTSGYTQYF. The CDR3 bases are TGTGCCAGCAGTGCCGGGACTAGCGGATATACGCAGTATTTT.

The sample holds many counts of this clonotype. This rearrangement joins TRBV12-3 or TRBV12-4 to TRBJ1-3, with a possible D match to TRBD1 (6 bases). Trimming took off 6 bases at V and 0 bases at J, with 12 bases between the two ends. The CDR3 length is 15 residues. CDR3 sequence reads: CASRSQGSSGNTIYF. CDR3 in DNA: TGTGCCAGCAGGTCGCAGGGGAGCTCTGGAAACACCATATATTTT.

This clonotype came up many times. The chain joins TRBV11-3 to TRBJ2-3; TRBD2 agrees at 10 bases. Germline assignment: CDR1 SGHNT and CDR2 YENEEA. The CDR3 is made up of 17 amino acids. Trimming took 4 bases from V and 0 from J; bases not matched to a gene: 7. The chain's CDR3 is CASSSRTSGVSTDTQYF. For the CDR3, the DNA is TGTGCCAGCAGCTCCCGGACTAGCGGAGTTAGCACAGATACGCAGTATTTT.

This clonotype was counted between two and nine times. The chain recombines TRBV7-2 with TRBJ2-5; 11 nucleotides line up with TRBD2. CDR3 length: 17 amino acids. The V gene's germline CDR1 is SGHTA and CDR2 FQGNSA. V was clipped by 0 bases and J by 0 bases; unmatched bases: 3. CDR3 bases: TGTGCCAGCAGCTTAGCGAGACTAGCGGGGCACCAAGAGACCCAGTACTTC. Protein product: CASSLARLAGHQETQYF.

This clonotype occurred many times. As DNA, the CDR3 is TGTGCCAGCAGTTACGTGACCCCTGAAGCTTTCTTT. It encodes CASSYVTPEAFF. V is TRBV6-6 and J is TRBJ1-1, with no clear D. The CDR3 has 12 amino acids. Trimming left V 2 bases short and J 6 bases short, with 7 bases between. Germline values: CDR1 MNHNY, CDR2 SVGAGI (reference sequence).